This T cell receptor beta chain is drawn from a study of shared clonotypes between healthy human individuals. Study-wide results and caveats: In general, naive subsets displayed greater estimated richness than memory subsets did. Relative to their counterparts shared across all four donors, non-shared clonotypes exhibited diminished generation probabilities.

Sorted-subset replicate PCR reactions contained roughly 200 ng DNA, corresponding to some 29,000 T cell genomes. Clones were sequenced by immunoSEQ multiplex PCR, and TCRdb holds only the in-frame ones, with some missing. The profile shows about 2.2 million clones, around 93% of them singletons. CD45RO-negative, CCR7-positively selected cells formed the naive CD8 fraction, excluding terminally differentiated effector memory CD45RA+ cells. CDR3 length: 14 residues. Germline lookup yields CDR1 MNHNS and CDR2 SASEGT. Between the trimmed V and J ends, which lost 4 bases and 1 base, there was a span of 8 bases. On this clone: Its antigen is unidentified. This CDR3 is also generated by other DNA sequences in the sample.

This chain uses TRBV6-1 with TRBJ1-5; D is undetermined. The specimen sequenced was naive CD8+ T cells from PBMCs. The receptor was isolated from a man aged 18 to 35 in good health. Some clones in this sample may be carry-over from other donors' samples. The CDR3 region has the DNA TGTGCCAGCAGTGCCCGGTCGAGCAATCAGCCCCAGCATTTT. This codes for CASSARSSNQPQHF.